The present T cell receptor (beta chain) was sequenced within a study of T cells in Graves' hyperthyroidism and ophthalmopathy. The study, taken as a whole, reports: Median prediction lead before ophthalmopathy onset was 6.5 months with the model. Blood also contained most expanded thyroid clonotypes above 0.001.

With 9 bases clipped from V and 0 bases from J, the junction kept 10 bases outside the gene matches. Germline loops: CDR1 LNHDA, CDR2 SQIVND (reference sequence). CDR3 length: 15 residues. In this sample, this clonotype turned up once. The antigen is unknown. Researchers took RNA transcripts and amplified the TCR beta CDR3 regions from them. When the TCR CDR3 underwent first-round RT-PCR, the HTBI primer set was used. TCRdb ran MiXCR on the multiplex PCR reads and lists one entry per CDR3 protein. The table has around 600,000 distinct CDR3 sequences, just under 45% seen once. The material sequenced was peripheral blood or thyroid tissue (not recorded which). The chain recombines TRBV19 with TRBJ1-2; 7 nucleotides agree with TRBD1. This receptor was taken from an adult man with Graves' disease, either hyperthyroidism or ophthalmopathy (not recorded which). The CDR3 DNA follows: TGTGCCAGCCATCTCGGGACAGTACCTAACTATGGCTACACCTTC. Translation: CASHLGTVPNYGYTF.